This T cell receptor (beta chain) was identified during a study of naive CD8 T cells in extremely preterm neonates. CDR1 MDHEN and CDR2 SYDVKM come from the germline V gene. Trimming cost V 2 bases and J 3 bases; bases outside gene matches: 4. The CDR3 spans 15 residues. Sequencing was performed with immunoSEQ multiplex PCR; in TCRdb, only in-frame clones are kept and a portion is missing. The sample lists about 960 clones; 95% to 98% were seen once. Study outcomes and limitations: Preterm CDR3s were shorter than older groups', with fewer N additions and less trimming. Preterm neonates had significantly lower iChao1 richness than other age groups. Term neonates 0.3% to 0.45%, young children roughly 0.027%, adults 0.0075% to 0.01%; preterm neonates shared about 2.5%.

Regarding this clone: The antigen remains unidentified.

Preterm samples came from extremely preterm deliveries at about 23-28 weeks. Sorting kept Annexin V-negative CD3+CD8+CD45RA+CCR7+ naive T cells. About 18,000 to 110,000 naive CD8+ T cells were sorted per sample. This chain uses TRBV28 with TRBJ2-1; 7 nucleotides line up with TRBD1. Material: naive CD8+ T cells from cord blood. The TCR originated in a girl who was born preterm. This CDR3 reads CASSLESGGYNEQFF. The CDR3 DNA follows: TGTGCCAGCAGTTTAGAGTCAGGGGGCTACAATGAGCAGTTCTTC.